This T cell receptor beta chain was recorded in a study of patients and donors after allogeneic stem cell transplantation. This CDR3 has 18 amino acids. V dropped 5 bases and J dropped 3 bases, with 26 bases sitting between them. Germline V gene data show CDR1 as MNHEY and CDR2 as SVGEGT. TCRdb redid the calling of the RT-PCR reads with MiXCR, one entry per CDR3 protein. The repertoire consists of approximately 160,000 distinct CDR3 sequences, with approximately 30% occurring once and the leading ten covering around 3%. The V gene is TRBV6-2 or TRBV6-3, the J gene TRBJ2-7; D is perhaps TRBD1 or TRBD2 (5 bases each). Sequenced input: blood, either unsorted or a sorted T cell fraction (not recorded which). This TCR was recovered from a human donor who was either an allogeneic HSCT recipient or a stem cell or donor lymphocyte infusion donor (not recorded which). It is not recorded whose cells these are; they may come from a transplant donor. Written as DNA, the CDR3 is TGTGCCAGCAGTCGTTCCGGGACCTTCAAAAATTCCCACTACGAGCAGTACTTC. It yields the protein CASSRSGTFKNSHYEQYF.